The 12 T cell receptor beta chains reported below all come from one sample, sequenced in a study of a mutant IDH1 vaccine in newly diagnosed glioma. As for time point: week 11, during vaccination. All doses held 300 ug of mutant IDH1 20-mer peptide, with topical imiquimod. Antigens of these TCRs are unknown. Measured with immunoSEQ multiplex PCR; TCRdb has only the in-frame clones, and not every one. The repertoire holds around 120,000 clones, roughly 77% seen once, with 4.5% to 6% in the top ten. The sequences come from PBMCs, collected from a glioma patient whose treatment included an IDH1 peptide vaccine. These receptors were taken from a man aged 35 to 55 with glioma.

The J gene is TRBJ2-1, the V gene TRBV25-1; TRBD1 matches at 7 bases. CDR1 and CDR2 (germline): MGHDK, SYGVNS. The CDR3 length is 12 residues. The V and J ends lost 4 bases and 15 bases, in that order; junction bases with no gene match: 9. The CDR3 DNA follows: TGTGCCAGCAGTGGAGACTCAGGGGGTAGGTTCTTC. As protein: CASSGDSGGRFF. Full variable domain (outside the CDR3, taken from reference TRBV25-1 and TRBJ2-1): EADIYQTPRYLVIGTGKKITLECSQTMGHDKMYWYQQDPGMELHLIHYSYGVNSTEKGDLSSESTVSRIRTEHFPLTLESARPSHTSQYLCASSGDSGGRFFGPGTRLTVL.

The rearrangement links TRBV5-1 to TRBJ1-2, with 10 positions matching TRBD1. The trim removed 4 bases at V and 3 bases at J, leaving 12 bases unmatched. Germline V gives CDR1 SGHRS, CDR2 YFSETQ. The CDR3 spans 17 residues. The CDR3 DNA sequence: TGCGCCAGCAGCCCGAGCCCGGGACAGGGGATCGACTATGGCTACACCTTC. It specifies CASSPSPGQGIDYGYTF.

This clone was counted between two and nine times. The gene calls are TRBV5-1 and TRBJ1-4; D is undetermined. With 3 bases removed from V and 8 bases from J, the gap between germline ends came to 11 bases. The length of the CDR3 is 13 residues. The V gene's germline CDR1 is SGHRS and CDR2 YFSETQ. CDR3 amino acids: CASSSLVEEKLFF. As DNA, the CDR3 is TGCGCCAGCAGCTCCCTGGTCGAGGAAAAACTGTTTTTT.

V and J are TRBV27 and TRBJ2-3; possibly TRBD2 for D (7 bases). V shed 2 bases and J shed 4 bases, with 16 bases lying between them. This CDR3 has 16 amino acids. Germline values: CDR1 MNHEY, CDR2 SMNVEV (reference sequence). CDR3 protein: CASSLLGGGRADTQYF. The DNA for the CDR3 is TGTGCCAGCAGTTTACTGGGGGGGGGCCGCGCAGATACGCAGTATTTT.

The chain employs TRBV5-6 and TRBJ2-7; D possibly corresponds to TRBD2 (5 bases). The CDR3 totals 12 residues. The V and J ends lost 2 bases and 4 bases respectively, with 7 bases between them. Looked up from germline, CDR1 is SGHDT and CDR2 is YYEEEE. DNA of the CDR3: TGTGCCAGCAGCTTCGGAGGTTACGAGCAGTACTTC. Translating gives CASSFGGYEQYF.

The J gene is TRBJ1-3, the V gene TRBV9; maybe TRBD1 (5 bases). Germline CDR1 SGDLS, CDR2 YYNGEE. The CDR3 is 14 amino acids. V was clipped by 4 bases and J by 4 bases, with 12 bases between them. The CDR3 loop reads CASSPDSSGNTIYF. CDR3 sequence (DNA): TGTGCCAGCAGCCCAGACAGTTCAGGAAACACCATATATTTT.

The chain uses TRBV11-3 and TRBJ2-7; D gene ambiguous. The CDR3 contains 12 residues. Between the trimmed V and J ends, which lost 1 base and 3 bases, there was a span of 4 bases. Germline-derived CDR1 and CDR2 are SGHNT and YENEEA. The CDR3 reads CASSLGNYEQYF. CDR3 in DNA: TGTGCCAGCAGCTTAGGGAACTACGAGCAGTACTTC. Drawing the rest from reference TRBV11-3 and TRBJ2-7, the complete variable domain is EAGVVQSPRYKIIEKKQPVAFWCNPISGHNTLYWYLQNLGQGPELLIRYENEEAVDDSQLPKDRFSAERLKGVDSTLKIQPAELGDSAVYLCASSLGNYEQYFGPGTRLTVT.

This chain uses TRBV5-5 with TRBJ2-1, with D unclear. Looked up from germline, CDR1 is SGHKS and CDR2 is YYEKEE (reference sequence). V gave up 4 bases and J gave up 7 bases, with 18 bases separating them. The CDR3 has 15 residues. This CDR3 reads CASSRALMAWNEQFF. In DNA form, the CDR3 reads TGTGCCAGCAGCCGAGCGCTCATGGCTTGGAATGAGCAGTTCTTC.

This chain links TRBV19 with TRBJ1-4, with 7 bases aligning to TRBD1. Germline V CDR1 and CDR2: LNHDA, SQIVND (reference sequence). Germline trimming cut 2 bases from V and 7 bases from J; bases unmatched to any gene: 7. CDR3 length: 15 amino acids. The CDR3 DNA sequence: TGTGCCAGTAGTATACTGACAGGGATTGGTGAAAAACTGTTTTTT. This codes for CASSILTGIGEKLFF.

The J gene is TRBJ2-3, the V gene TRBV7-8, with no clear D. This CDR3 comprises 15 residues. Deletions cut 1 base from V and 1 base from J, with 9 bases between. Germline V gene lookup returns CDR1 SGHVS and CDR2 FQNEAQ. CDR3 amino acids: CASSLVTLGTDTQYF. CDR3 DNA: TGTGCCAGCAGCTTAGTCACGCTGGGCACAGATACGCAGTATTTT.

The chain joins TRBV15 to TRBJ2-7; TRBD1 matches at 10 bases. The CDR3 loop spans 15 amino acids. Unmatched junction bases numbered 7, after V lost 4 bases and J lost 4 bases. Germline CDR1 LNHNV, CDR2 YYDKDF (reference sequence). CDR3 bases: TGTGCCACCAGCATTAGACAGGGGGCGGCTTACGAGCAGTACTTC. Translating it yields CATSIRQGAAYEQYF. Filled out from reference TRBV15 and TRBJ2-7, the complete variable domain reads DAMVIQNPRYQVTQFGKPVTLSCSQTLNHNVMYWYQQKSSQAPKLLFHYYDKDFNNEADTPDNFQSRRPNTSFCFLDIRSPGLGDTAMYLCATSIRQGAAYEQYFGPGTRLTVT.

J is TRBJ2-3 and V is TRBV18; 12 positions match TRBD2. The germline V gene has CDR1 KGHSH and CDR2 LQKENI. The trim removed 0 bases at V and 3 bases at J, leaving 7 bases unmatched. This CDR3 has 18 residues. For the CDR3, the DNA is TGTGCCAGCTCACCACCCCTAGCGGGGGGGCGGGCGACAGATACGCAGTATTTT. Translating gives CASSPPLAGGRATDTQYF.